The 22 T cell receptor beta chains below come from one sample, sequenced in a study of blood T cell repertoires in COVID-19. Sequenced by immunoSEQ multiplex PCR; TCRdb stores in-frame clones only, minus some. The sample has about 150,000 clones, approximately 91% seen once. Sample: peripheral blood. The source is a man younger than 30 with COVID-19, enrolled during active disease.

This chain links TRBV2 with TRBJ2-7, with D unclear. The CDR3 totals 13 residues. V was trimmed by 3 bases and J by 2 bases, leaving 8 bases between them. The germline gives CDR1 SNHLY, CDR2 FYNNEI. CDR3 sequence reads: CASSDRPTYEQYF. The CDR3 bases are TGTGCCAGCAGTGACAGGCCAACCTACGAGCAGTACTTC.

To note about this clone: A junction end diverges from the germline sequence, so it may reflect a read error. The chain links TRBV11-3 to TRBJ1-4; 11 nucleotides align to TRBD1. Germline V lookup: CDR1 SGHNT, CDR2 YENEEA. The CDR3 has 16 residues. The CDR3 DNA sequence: TGTGCCAGCAGCTTAGAATCGGGACAGGGGGTTGAAAAACTGCTTTTT. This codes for CASSLESGQGVEKLLF.

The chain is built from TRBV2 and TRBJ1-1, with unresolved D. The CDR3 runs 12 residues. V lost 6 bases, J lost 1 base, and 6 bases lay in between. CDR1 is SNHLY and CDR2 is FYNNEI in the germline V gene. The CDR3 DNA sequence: TGTGCCAGCAGGAGGCAGAACACTGAAGCTTTCTTT. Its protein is CASRRQNTEAFF.

The DNA of the CDR3 is TGTGCCAGCAGTTTAGTATACGAGCAGTACTTC. Residues: CASSLVYEQYF. The J gene is TRBJ2-7, the V gene TRBV27; D gene uncertain. The CDR3 totals 11 residues. The germline CDR1 and CDR2 sequences are MNHEY and SMNVEV (reference sequence). V shed 2 bases and J shed 4 bases, with 3 bases lying between them.

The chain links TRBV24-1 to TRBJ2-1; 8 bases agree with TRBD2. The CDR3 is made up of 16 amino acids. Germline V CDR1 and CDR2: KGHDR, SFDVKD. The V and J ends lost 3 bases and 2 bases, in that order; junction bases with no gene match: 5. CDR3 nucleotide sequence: TGTGCCACCAGTGATATAAGCGGGAGTCCCTACAATGAGCAGTTCTTC. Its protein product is CATSDISGSPYNEQFF.

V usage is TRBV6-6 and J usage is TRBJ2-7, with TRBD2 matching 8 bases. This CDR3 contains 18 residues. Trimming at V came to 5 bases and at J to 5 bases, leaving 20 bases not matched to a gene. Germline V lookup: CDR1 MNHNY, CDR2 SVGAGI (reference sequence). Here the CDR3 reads CASSPALYRGGDINEQYF. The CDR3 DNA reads TGTGCCAGCAGTCCTGCTCTATACCGGGGGGGCGATATCAACGAGCAGTACTTC.

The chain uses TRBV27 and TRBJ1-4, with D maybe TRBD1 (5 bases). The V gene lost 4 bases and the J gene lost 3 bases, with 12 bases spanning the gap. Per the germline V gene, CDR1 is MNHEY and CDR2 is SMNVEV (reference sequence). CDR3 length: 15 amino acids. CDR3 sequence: CASSSASRANEKLFF. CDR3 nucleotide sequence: TGTGCCAGCAGTTCGGCCTCCAGGGCTAATGAAAAACTGTTTTTT.

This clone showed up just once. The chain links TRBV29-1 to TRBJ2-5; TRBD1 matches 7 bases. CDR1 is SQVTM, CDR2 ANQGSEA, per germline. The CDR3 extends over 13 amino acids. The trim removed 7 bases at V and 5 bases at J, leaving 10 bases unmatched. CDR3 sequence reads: CSDWDRVGETQYF. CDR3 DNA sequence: TGCAGCGATTGGGACAGAGTAGGGGAGACCCAGTACTTC.

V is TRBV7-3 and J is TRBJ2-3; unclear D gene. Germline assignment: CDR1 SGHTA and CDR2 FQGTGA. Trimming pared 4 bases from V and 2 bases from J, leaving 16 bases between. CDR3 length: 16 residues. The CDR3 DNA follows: TGTGCCAGCAGCTCAGTTGGTGGCGGTCTCACAGATACGCAGTATTTT. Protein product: CASSSVGGGLTDTQYF.

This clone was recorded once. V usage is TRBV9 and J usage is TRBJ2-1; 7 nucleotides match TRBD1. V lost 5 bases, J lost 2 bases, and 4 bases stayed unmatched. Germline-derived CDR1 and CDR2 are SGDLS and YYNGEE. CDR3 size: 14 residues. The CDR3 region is CASSTGTAYNEQFF. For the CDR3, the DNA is TGTGCCAGCAGTACTGGGACAGCCTACAATGAGCAGTTCTTC. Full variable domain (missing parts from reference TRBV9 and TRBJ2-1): DSGVTQTPKHLITATGQRVTLRCSPRSGDLSVYWYQQSLDQGLQFLIQYYNGEERAKGNILERFSAQQFPDLHSELNLSSLELGDSALYFCASSTGTAYNEQFFGPGTRLTVL.

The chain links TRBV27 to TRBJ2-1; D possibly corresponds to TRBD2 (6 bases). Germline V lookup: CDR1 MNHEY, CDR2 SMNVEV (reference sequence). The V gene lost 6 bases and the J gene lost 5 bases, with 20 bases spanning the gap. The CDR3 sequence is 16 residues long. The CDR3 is CASRSLGTPRDNEQFF. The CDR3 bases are TGTGCCAGCAGGTCCCTCGGGACTCCTAGGGACAATGAGCAGTTCTTC.

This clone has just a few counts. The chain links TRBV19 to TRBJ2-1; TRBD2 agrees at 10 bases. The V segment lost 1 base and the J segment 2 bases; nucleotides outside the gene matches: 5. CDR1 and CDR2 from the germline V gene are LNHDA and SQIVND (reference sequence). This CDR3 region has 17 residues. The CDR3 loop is CASSIGGLAGAYNEQFF. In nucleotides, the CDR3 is TGTGCCAGTAGTATAGGGGGTCTAGCGGGAGCCTACAATGAGCAGTTCTTC. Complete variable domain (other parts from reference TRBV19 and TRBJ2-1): DGGITQSPKYLFRKEGQNVTLSCEQNLNHDAMYWYRQDPGQGLRLIYYSQIVNDFQKGDIAEGYSVSREKKESFPLTVTSAQKNPTAFYLCASSIGGLAGAYNEQFFGPGTRLTVL.

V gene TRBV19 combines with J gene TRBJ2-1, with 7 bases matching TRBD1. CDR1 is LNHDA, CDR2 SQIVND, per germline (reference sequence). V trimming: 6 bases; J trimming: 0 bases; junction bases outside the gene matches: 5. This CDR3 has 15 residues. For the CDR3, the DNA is TGTGCCAGTAGCGAGGACAGGAGCTCCTACAATGAGCAGTTCTTC. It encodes CASSEDRSSYNEQFF.

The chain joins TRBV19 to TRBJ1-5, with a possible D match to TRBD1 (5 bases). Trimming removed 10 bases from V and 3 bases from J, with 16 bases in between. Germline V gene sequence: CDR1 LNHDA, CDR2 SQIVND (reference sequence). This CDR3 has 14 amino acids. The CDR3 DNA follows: TGTGCCACATCACCGCAACAGGACAATCAGCCCCAGCATTTT. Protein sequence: CATSPQQDNQPQHF.

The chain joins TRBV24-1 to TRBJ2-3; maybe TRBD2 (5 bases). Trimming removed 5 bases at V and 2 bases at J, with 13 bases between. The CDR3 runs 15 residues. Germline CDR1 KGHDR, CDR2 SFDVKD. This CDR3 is CATSVRESYTDTQYF. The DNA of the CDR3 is TGTGCCACCAGTGTACGGGAATCCTACACAGATACGCAGTATTTT.

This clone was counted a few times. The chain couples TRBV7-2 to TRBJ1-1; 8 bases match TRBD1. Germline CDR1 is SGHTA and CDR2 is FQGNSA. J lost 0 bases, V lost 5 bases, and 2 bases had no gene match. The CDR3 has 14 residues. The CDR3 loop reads CASSPDRVNTEAFF. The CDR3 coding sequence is TGTGCCAGCAGCCCGGACAGGGTGAACACTGAAGCTTTCTTT.

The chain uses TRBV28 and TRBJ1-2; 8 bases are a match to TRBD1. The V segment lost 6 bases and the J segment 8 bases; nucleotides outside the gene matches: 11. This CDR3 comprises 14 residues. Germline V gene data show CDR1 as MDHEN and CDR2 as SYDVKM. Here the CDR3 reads CASRLIGQGQGYTF. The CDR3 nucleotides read TGTGCCAGCAGACTAATCGGACAGGGCCAAGGCTACACCTTC.

For the CDR3, the DNA is TGTGCCAGCAGTGACTCCCAGGTAGCGGGAGGGGTCTACGAGCAGTACTTC. This sequence encodes CASSDSQVAGGVYEQYF. This chain links TRBV6-4 with TRBJ2-7; 11 nucleotides agree with TRBD2. The V gene's germline CDR1 is MRHNA and CDR2 SNTAGT. The CDR3 length is 17 residues. Trimming cost V 0 bases and J 3 bases; bases outside gene matches: 7.

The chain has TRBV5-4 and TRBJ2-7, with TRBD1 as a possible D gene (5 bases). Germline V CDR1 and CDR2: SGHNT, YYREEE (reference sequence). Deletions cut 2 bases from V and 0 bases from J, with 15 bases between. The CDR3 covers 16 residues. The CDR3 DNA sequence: TGTGCCAGCAGCTTATATCCAAAGGGGCTCTCCTACGAGCAGTACTTC. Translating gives CASSLYPKGLSYEQYF.

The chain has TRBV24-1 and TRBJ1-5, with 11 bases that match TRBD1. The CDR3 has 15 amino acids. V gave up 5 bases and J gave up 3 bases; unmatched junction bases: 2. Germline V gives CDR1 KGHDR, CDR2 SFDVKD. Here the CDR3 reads CATSGGQGANQPQHF. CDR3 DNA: TGTGCCACCAGTGGCGGACAGGGGGCCAATCAGCCCCAGCATTTT.

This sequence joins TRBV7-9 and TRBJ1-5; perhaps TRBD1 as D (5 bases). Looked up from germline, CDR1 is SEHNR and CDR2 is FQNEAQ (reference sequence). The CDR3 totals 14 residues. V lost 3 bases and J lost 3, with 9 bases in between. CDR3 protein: CASSFDSSNQPQHF. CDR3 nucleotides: TGTGCCAGCAGCTTCGACAGCTCCAATCAGCCCCAGCATTTT.

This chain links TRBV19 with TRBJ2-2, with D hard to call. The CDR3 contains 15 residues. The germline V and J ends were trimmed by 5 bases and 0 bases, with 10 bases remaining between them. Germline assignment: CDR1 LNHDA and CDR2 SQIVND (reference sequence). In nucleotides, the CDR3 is TGTGCCAGTAGTCCCAGTATCGCGAACACCGGGGAGCTGTTTTTT. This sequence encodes CASSPSIANTGELFF.